One and the same sample provided the 30 T cell receptor beta chains below, sequenced in a study of Ad26.COV2.S vaccination and SARS-CoV-2 variants. Sequencing was performed with immunoSEQ multiplex PCR; in TCRdb, only in-frame clones are kept and a portion is missing. The data show 350,000 to 450,000 clones, with around 92% seen just once and 1.5% to 2% held by the top ten. Documented treatment: some 19 received Ad26.COV2.S at low or high dose, single or two shots; roughly five received placebo; per-sample allocation not given. Samples were taken on day 63 after the first vaccine or placebo injection. The starting material was peripheral blood, obtained in a trial of Ad26.COV2.S vaccine versus placebo. The receptor source for this set is a person between 18 and 60 years old who received the Ad26.COV2.S COVID-19 vaccine or a placebo.

The chain is built from TRBV10-2 and TRBJ1-2; D is uncertain. Germline V gene sequence: CDR1 WSHSY, CDR2 SAAADI. The CDR3 extends over 14 amino acids. The V end was cut by 0 bases, the J end by 2 bases, with 7 bases between. CDR3 region: CASSESTGNYGYTF. CDR3 in DNA: TGCGCCAGCAGTGAGTCGACTGGGAACTATGGCTACACCTTC.

The CDR3 nucleotides are TGTGCCACCAGTGACAGCACCTATAGGGCCTACGAGCAGTACTTC. It translates to CATSDSTYRAYEQYF. V usage is TRBV24-1 and J usage is TRBJ2-7; D unclear. There are 15 residues in the CDR3. CDR1 and CDR2 (germline): KGHDR, SFDVKD. Trimming left V 4 bases short and J 2 bases short, with 14 bases between.

This chain connects TRBV6-6 to TRBJ1-3; D remains ambiguous. CDR3 length: 15 residues. V was clipped by 6 bases and J by 1 base, with 13 bases between them. From germline, CDR1 is MNHNY and CDR2 SVGAGI (reference sequence). CDR3 in amino acids: CASSDHGTSGNTIYF. Written as DNA, the CDR3 is TGTGCCAGCAGCGACCACGGAACGTCTGGAAACACCATATATTTT.

V is TRBV9 and J is TRBJ2-3; D possibly uses TRBD1 or TRBD2 (5 bases each). The CDR3 extends over 15 amino acids. Trimming cost V 2 bases and J 0 bases, with 10 bases left between them. Per germline, CDR1 SGDLS and CDR2 YYNGEE. CDR3 nucleotide sequence: TGTGCCAGCAGCGTGGACGGGGCTAGCACAGATACGCAGTATTTT. Its protein product is CASSVDGASTDTQYF.

V is TRBV6-2 or TRBV6-3 and J is TRBJ1-6; 7 bases align to TRBD1. Germline V CDR1 and CDR2: MNHEY, SVGEGT. CDR3 length: 15 amino acids. Germline trimming cut 2 bases from V and 7 bases from J; bases unmatched to any gene: 5. The CDR3 DNA reads TGTGCCAGCAGTTACCCCCGGGACAGCAATTCACCCCTCCACTTT. Its protein is CASSYPRDSNSPLHF.

The chain has TRBV6-6 and TRBJ1-6; possibly TRBD1 for D (6 bases). Germline V gene sequence: CDR1 MNHNY, CDR2 SVGAGI (reference sequence). The CDR3 is made up of 17 amino acids. V was cut by 5 bases and J by 0 bases, with 14 bases left in between. The CDR3 DNA sequence: TGTGCCAGCAGTCGAACAGGGTTGAGCTCCTATAATTCACCCCTCCACTTT. It translates to CASSRTGLSSYNSPLHF.

The chain carries TRBV7-9 and TRBJ2-5, with D possibly being TRBD1 (5 bases). This CDR3 spans 13 amino acids. V lost 6 bases and J lost 5, with 13 bases in between. Per germline, CDR1 SEHNR and CDR2 FQNEAQ (reference sequence). CDR3 coding DNA: TGTGCCAGCAGTGTACAGGAATTGGAGACCCAGTACTTC. It yields the protein CASSVQELETQYF.

The chain is built from TRBV6-2 or TRBV6-3 and TRBJ1-5; no clear D. Trimming cost V 3 bases and J 0 bases, with 6 bases left between them. This CDR3 comprises 14 residues. In germline, CDR1 is MNHEY, CDR2 SVGEGT. CDR3 loop: CASSYLYSNQPQHF. The CDR3 nucleotides read TGTGCCAGCAGTTATCTCTATAGCAATCAGCCCCAGCATTTT.

The chain is built from TRBV19 and TRBJ2-1, with D perhaps given as TRBD1 or TRBD2 (5 bases each). CDR1 and CDR2 (germline): LNHDA, SQIVND (reference sequence). The CDR3 totals 16 residues. V dropped 0 bases and J dropped 0 bases, with 9 bases sitting between them. CDR3 region: CASSIDPGSSYNEQFF. The CDR3 nucleotides read TGTGCCAGTAGTATAGATCCAGGGAGCTCCTACAATGAGCAGTTCTTC.

V usage is TRBV2 and J usage is TRBJ1-1; possible D gene TRBD1, 6 bases. Germline CDR1 reads SNHLY; CDR2 reads FYNNEI. This CDR3 has 12 residues. Trimming pared 10 bases from V and 0 bases from J, leaving 9 bases between. The CDR3 here is CATRTVNTEAFF. CDR3 bases: TGTGCCACCCGGACAGTGAACACTGAAGCTTTCTTT.

The J gene is TRBJ2-7, the V gene TRBV10-2, with TRBD2 matching 9 bases. This CDR3 has 15 amino acids. With V trimmed by 2 bases and J by 0 bases, 2 bases remained unmatched. Germline V gene data show CDR1 as WSHSY and CDR2 as SAAADI. The CDR3 protein is CASSEAGGLSYEQYF. The CDR3, as DNA: TGCGCCAGCAGTGAGGCGGGGGGGCTCTCCTACGAGCAGTACTTC.

The chain has TRBV4-1 and TRBJ2-5; 9 bases are a match to TRBD2. CDR1 is MGHRA and CDR2 is YSYEKL in the germline V gene. This CDR3 contains 21 residues. Losses at the gene ends were 1 base for V and 4 bases for J; bases not matched to a gene: 22. The CDR3 protein is CASSQVVSGGIWGQSGETQYF. The DNA for the CDR3 is TGCGCCAGCAGCCAAGTAGTTAGCGGGGGCATATGGGGACAGTCCGGAGAGACCCAGTACTTC.

CDR3 sequence: CASRLQGGNGYTF. The CDR3 DNA sequence: TGTGCCAGCAGGCTCCAGGGGGGGAATGGCTACACCTTC. The V call is TRBV6-5, the J call TRBJ1-2, with 7 bases matching TRBD1. This CDR3 is 13 amino acids long. V lost 6 bases, J lost 6 bases, and 7 bases stayed unmatched. The germline gives CDR1 MNHEY, CDR2 SVGAGI.

Note on this clone: Other nucleotide sequences in the sample specify the same CDR3. V usage is TRBV11-2 and J usage is TRBJ2-2, with TRBD2 matching 9 bases. Losses at the gene ends were 3 bases for V and 3 bases for J; bases not matched to a gene: 5. In germline, CDR1 is SGHAT, CDR2 FQNNGV. The CDR3 has 16 amino acids. CDR3 nucleotides: TGTGCCAGCAGCTTGGGGACTAGCCTGGACACCGGGGAGCTGTTTTTT. The encoded protein is CASSLGTSLDTGELFF. The variable domain in full, completed from reference TRBV11-2 and TRBJ2-2, reads EAGVAQSPRYKIIEKRQSVAFWCNPISGHATLYWYQQILGQGPKLLIQFQNNGVVDDSQLPKDRFSAERLKGVDSTLKIQPAKLEDSAVYLCASSLGTSLDTGELFFGEGSRLTVL.

J is TRBJ1-1 and V is TRBV4-3; tentatively, D is TRBD1 (5 bases). Germline V CDR1 and CDR2: LGHNA, YSLEER. Trimming stripped 0 bases from V and 10 bases from J, with 15 bases between. The length of the CDR3 is 14 residues. CDR3 loop: CASSQDAQVFGAFF. DNA for the CDR3: TGCGCCAGCAGCCAAGACGCACAGGTTTTCGGAGCTTTCTTT.

The chain carries TRBV29-1 and TRBJ2-5; 9 bases fit TRBD1. The V segment lost 7 bases and the J segment 5 bases; nucleotides outside the gene matches: 8. The CDR3 contains 13 residues. CDR1 and CDR2 from the germline V gene are SQVTM and ANQGSEA. The CDR3 sequence: CSARDREWETQYF. The CDR3 DNA is TGCAGCGCACGGGACAGGGAGTGGGAGACCCAGTACTTC.

This chain uses TRBV30 with TRBJ1-5, with D unclear. V was clipped by 3 bases and J by 0 bases, with 9 bases between them. CDR1 and CDR2 (germline): GTSNPN, SVGIG (reference sequence). The CDR3 contains 14 residues. This CDR3 is CAWSTGNSNQPQHF. The CDR3 bases are TGTGCCTGGAGCACCGGGAATAGCAATCAGCCCCAGCATTTT.

The chain is built from TRBV5-5 and TRBJ2-7; D is uncertain. V was cut by 6 bases and J by 2 bases, with 15 bases left in between. In germline, CDR1 is SGHKS, CDR2 YYEKEE (reference sequence). The CDR3 totals 14 residues. The CDR3 region is CASTPGGSTYEQYF. The CDR3 DNA reads TGTGCCAGCACCCCCGGCGGCTCCACCTACGAGCAGTACTTC.

This sequence joins TRBV4-3 and TRBJ2-7, with TRBD2 identical over 9 bases. The V gene end was trimmed by 3 bases and the J gene end by 5 bases; junction bases not matched to a gene: 2. Germline V gene sequence: CDR1 LGHNA, CDR2 YSLEER. There are 13 residues in the CDR3. CDR3 loop: CASSQASGDEQYF. The DNA for the CDR3 is TGCGCCAGCAGCCAGGCTAGCGGGGACGAGCAGTACTTC.

In nucleotides, the CDR3 is TGTGCCAGCAGTTTAACTGCGGAAGCTTTCTTT. Amino acid sequence: CASSLTAEAFF. The chain couples TRBV28 to TRBJ1-1; the D is unclear. The germline V and J ends were trimmed by 2 bases and 8 bases, with 6 bases remaining between them. This CDR3 comprises 11 residues. Per germline, CDR1 MDHEN and CDR2 SYDVKM.

This chain connects TRBV3-1 (or the pseudogene TRBV3-2) to TRBJ1-1; D unresolved. Looked up from germline, CDR1 is LGHDT and CDR2 is YNNKEL (reference sequence). This CDR3 has 13 amino acids. V was pared by 1 base and J by 9 bases, with 12 bases between. CDR3 nucleotide sequence: TGTGCCAGCAGCCAAGGAGGTAGAACCCAAGCTTTCTTT. Encoded protein: CASSQGGRTQAFF.

The rearrangement uses TRBV3-1 (or the pseudogene TRBV3-2) and TRBJ2-1, with 9 bases that match TRBD2. This CDR3 has 13 residues. V was pared by 0 bases and J by 12 bases, with 3 bases of the junction left unmatched. CDR1 and CDR2 from the germline V gene are LGHDT and YNNKEL (reference sequence). Here the CDR3 DNA reads TGTGCCAGCAGCCAAGAGGGGACTAGCAGGCAGTTCTTC. This sequence encodes CASSQEGTSRQFF.

This clone appeared a few times. The gene calls are TRBV7-2 and TRBJ1-2; tentatively, D is TRBD1 (5 bases). Germline values: CDR1 SGHTA, CDR2 FQGNSA. The CDR3 contains 16 residues. The V gene lost 1 base and the J gene lost 4 bases, with 16 bases spanning the gap. The CDR3 DNA reads TGTGCCAGCAGCTTAGAGGGGTTAGGGGCGGGCTATGGCTACACCTTC. Amino acids: CASSLEGLGAGYGYTF. Based on the CDR3 plus reference TRBV7-2 and TRBJ1-2, the full variable domain is GAGVSQSPSNKVTEKGKDVELRCDPISGHTALYWYRQSLGQGLEFLIYFQGNSAPDKSGLPSDRFSAERTGGSVSTLTIQRTQQEDSAVYLCASSLEGLGAGYGYTFGSGTRLTVV.

This clone was detected a few times. V and J are TRBV7-2 and TRBJ2-2; unclear D gene. Germline V CDR1 and CDR2: SGHTA, FQGNSA. Trimming shortened V by 0 bases and J by 6 bases, and 5 bases separated the two germline ends. The CDR3 spans 13 residues. CDR3: CASSLAYSGELFF. For the CDR3, the DNA is TGTGCCAGCAGCTTAGCGTATTCCGGGGAGCTGTTTTTT.

V gene TRBV7-2 combines with J gene TRBJ2-5; a weak D match, TRBD1 (5 bases). Germline loops: CDR1 SGHTA, CDR2 FQGNSA. This CDR3 spans 14 amino acids. Trimming removed 5 bases from V and 1 base from J, with 11 bases in between. The DNA for the CDR3 is TGTGCCAGCAGCCCAGACAGAATCCAAGAGACCCAGTACTTC. Its protein is CASSPDRIQETQYF. Full variable domain (remainder filled in from reference TRBV7-2 and TRBJ2-5): GAGVSQSPSNKVTEKGKDVELRCDPISGHTALYWYRQSLGQGLEFLIYFQGNSAPDKSGLPSDRFSAERTGGSVSTLTIQRTQQEDSAVYLCASSPDRIQETQYFGPGTRLLVL.

The rearrangement joins TRBV30 to TRBJ1-2; no clear D. V lost 3 bases and J lost 2, with 7 bases in between. The CDR3 extends over 12 amino acids. The germline gives CDR1 GTSNPN, CDR2 SVGIG (reference sequence). CDR3 in amino acids: CAWSGQNYGYTF. The CDR3 DNA sequence: TGTGCCTGGAGCGGGCAGAACTATGGCTACACCTTC.

Remarks on this clone: The junction differs from germline at one of its ends, possibly a read error. This chain connects TRBV13 to TRBJ1-4; TRBD1 agrees at 8 bases. Germline CDR1 PRHDT, CDR2 FYEKMQ (reference sequence). CDR3 length equals 13 residues. The CDR3 nucleotides are TGTGCCAGCAGCGTAGGGACAGGAGAAAAACTGTTTTTT. Translating it yields CASSVGTGEKLFF.

The V gene is TRBV19, the J gene TRBJ2-7; 9 nucleotides align to TRBD1. The germline V gene encodes CDR1 LNHDA and CDR2 SQIVND (reference sequence). Trimming cost V 3 bases and J 3 bases; bases outside gene matches: 6. The CDR3 contains 15 residues. The CDR3: CASSMMGQGSYEQYF. The CDR3 DNA reads TGTGCCAGTAGTATGATGGGACAGGGAAGCTACGAGCAGTACTTC.

The chain combines TRBV5-4 with TRBJ1-4; possibly TRBD1 for D (6 bases). From germline, CDR1 is SGHNT and CDR2 YYREEE (reference sequence). Trimming shortened V by 5 bases and J by 7 bases, and 15 bases separated the two germline ends. The CDR3 spans 14 residues. The CDR3 here is CASREEGGGEKLFF. The CDR3 bases are TGTGCCAGCAGGGAGGAGGGGGGTGGTGAAAAACTGTTTTTT.

The chain carries TRBV5-1 and TRBJ2-7, with 11 nucleotides matching TRBD2. Germline V lookup: CDR1 SGHRS, CDR2 YFSETQ. Trimming cost V 1 base and J 4 bases; bases outside gene matches: 4. The CDR3 has 15 residues. The CDR3 sequence: CASSLSLAGEYEQYF. The CDR3 DNA reads TGCGCCAGCAGCTTGTCACTAGCGGGGGAGTACGAGCAGTACTTC.